This T cell receptor (beta chain) was recovered during a study of breast tumors, draining lymph nodes, adjacent tissues. V was pared by 1 base and J by 1 base, with 12 bases between. The CDR3 extends over 16 amino acids. Germline CDR1 is SGHDN and CDR2 is FVKESK. TCRdb reanalysed the multiplex PCR reads using MiXCR and keeps one entry per CDR3 protein. The sample lists 100,000 or so distinct CDR3 sequences, 21% occurring once. This clonotype appeared a few times. Breast cancer patients provided tissue from their axillary draining lymph nodes. This sequence joins TRBV14 and TRBJ2-3; D gene ambiguous. Sequencing was done on a sample of axillary lymph node tissue. The receptor comes from a female donor with breast cancer. Some clones in this sample may be carry-over from other donors' samples. In nucleotides, the CDR3 is TGTGCCAGCAGCCAAGCCCCTGGGCTGGGCACAGATACGCAGTATTTT. Protein: CASSQAPGLGTDTQYF.